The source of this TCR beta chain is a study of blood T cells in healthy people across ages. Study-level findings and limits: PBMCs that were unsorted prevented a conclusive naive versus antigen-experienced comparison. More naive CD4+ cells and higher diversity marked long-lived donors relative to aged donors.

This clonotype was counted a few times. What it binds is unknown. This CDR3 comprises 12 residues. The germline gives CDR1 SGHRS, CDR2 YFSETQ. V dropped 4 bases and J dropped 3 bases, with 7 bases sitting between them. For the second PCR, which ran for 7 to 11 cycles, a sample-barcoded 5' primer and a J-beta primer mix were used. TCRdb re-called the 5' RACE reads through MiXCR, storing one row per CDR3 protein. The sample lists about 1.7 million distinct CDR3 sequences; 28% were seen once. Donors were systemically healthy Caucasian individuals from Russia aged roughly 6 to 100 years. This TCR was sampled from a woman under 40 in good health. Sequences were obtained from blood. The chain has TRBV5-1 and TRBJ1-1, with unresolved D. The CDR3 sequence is CASSARDTEAFF. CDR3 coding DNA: TGCGCCAGCAGCGCTAGGGACACTGAAGCTTTCTTT.